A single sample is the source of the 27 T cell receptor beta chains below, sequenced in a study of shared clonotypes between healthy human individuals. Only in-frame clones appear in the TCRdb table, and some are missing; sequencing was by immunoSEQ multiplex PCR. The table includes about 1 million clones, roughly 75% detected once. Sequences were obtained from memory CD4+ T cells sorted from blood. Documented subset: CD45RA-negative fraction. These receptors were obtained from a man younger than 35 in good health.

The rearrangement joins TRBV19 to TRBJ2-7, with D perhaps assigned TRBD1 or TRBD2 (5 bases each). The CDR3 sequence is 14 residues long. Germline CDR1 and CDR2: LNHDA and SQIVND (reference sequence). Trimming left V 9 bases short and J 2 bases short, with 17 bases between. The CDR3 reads CASSGRDGAYEQYF. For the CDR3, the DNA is TGTGCCAGCTCCGGCCGGGACGGGGCCTACGAGCAGTACTTC.

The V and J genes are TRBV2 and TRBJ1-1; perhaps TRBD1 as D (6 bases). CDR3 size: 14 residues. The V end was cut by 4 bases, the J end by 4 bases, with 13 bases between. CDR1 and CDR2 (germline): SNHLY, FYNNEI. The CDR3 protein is CASSVGGPGTEAFF. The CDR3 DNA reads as TGTGCCAGCAGTGTGGGGGGGCCGGGCACTGAAGCTTTCTTT.

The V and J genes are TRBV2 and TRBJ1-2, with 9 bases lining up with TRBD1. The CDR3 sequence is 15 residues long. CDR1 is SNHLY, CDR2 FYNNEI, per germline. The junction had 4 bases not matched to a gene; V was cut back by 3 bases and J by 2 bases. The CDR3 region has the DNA TGTGCCAGCAGTGACGGGACAGGGTACAACTATGGCTACACCTTC. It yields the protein CASSDGTGYNYGYTF.

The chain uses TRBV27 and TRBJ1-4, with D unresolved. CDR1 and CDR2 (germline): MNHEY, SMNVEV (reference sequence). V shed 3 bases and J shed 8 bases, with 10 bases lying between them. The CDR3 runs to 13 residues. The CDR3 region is CASSFSVGEKLFF. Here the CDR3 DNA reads TGTGCCAGCAGTTTCTCCGTGGGGGAAAAACTGTTTTTT.

CDR3 sequence: CASSPLSDSEQYF. CDR3 DNA: TGTGCCAGCTCACCACTTAGTGACAGCGAGCAGTACTTC. The rearrangement links TRBV18 to TRBJ2-7; possible D gene TRBD1, 5 bases. Per germline, CDR1 KGHSH and CDR2 LQKENI. The CDR3 loop spans 13 amino acids. Trimming removed 1 base from V and 6 bases from J, with 10 bases in between.

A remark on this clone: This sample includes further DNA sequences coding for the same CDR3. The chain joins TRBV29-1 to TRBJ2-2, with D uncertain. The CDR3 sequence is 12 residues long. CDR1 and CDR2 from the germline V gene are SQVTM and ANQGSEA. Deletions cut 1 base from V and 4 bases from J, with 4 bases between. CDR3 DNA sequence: TGCAGCGTTGAAGGTCCCACCGGGGAGCTGTTTTTT. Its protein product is CSVEGPTGELFF.

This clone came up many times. CDR3 residues: CASRPRGHGYTF. CDR3 coding DNA: TGTGCCAGTAGGCCCAGGGGGCATGGCTACACCTTC. This sequence joins TRBV19 and TRBJ1-2; TRBD1 matches at 8 bases. This CDR3 is 12 amino acids long. The J segment lost 6 bases and the V segment lost 6 bases, leaving 3 bases of the junction unmatched. CDR1 LNHDA and CDR2 SQIVND come from the germline V gene (reference sequence). The whole variable domain, filled in from reference TRBV19 and TRBJ1-2, reads DGGITQSPKYLFRKEGQNVTLSCEQNLNHDAMYWYRQDPGQGLRLIYYSQIVNDFQKGDIAEGYSVSREKKESFPLTVTSAQKNPTAFYLCASRPRGHGYTFGSGTRLTVV.

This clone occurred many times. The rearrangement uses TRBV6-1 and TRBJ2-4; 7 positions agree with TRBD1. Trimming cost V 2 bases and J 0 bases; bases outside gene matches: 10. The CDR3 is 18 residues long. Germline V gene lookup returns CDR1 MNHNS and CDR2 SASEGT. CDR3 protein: CASSELTTGALAKNIQYF. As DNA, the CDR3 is TGTGCCAGCAGTGAACTCACTACAGGGGCTTTAGCCAAAAACATTCAGTACTTC.

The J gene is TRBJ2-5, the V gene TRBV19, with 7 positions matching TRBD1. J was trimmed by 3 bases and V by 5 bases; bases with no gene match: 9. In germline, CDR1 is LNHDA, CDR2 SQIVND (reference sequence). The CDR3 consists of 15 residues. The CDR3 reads CASSFRQGREETQYF. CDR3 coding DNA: TGTGCCAGTAGTTTCCGACAGGGACGGGAAGAGACCCAGTACTTC. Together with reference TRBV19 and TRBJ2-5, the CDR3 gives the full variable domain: DGGITQSPKYLFRKEGQNVTLSCEQNLNHDAMYWYRQDPGQGLRLIYYSQIVNDFQKGDIAEGYSVSREKKESFPLTVTSAQKNPTAFYLCASSFRQGREETQYFGPGTRLLVL.

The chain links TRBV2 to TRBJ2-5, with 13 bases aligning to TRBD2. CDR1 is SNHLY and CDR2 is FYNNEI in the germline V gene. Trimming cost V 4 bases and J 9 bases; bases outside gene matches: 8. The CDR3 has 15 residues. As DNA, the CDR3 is TGTGCCAGCAGTGTCGGGACTAGCGGGGACGGGGCCCAGTACTTC. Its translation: CASSVGTSGDGAQYF.

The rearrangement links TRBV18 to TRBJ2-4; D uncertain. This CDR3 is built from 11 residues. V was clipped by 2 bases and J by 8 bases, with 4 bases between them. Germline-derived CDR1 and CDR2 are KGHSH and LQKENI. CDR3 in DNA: TGTGCCAGCTCACCAGCCGACATTCAGTACTTC. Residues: CASSPADIQYF.

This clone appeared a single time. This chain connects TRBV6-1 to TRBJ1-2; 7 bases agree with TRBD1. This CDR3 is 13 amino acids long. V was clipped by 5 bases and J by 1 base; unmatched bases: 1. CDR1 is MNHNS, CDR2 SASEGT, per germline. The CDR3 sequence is CASSSGGNYGYTF. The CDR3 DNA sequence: TGTGCCAGCAGTTCAGGGGGTAACTATGGCTACACCTTC.

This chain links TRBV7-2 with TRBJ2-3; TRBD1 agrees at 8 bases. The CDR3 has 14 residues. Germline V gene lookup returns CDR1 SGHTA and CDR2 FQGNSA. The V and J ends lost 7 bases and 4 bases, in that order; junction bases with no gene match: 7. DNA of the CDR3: TGTGCCAGCACCGGGGACAGGATAGCAGATACGCAGTATTTT. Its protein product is CASTGDRIADTQYF. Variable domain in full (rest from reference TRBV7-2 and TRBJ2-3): GAGVSQSPSNKVTEKGKDVELRCDPISGHTALYWYRQSLGQGLEFLIYFQGNSAPDKSGLPSDRFSAERTGGSVSTLTIQRTQQEDSAVYLCASTGDRIADTQYFGPGTRLTVL.

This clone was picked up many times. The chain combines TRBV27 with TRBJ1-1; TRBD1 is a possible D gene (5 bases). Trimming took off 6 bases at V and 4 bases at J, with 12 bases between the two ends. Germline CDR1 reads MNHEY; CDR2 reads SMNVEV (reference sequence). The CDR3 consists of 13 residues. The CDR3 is CASSLGGVTEAFF. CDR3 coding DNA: TGTGCCAGCAGCCTTGGGGGTGTCACTGAAGCTTTCTTT.

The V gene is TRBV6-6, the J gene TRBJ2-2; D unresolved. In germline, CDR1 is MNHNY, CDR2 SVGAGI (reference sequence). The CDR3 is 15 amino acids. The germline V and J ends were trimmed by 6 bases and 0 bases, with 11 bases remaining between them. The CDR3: CASRSPRSNTGELFF. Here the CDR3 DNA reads TGTGCCAGCAGATCCCCGAGGTCGAACACCGGGGAGCTGTTTTTT.

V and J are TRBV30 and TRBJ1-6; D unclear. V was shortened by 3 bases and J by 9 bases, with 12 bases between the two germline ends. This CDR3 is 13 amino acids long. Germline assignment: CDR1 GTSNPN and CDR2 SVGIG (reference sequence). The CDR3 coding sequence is TGTGCCTGGAGCCCTGGTCAGAGTTCACCCCTCCACTTT. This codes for CAWSPGQSSPLHF.

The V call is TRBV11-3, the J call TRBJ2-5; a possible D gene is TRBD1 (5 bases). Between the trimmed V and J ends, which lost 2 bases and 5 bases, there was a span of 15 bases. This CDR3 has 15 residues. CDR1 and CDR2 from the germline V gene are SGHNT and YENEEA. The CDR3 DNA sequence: TGTGCCAGCAGCTTAATCGCAGGGAAGTTCGAGACCCAGTACTTC. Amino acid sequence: CASSLIAGKFETQYF.

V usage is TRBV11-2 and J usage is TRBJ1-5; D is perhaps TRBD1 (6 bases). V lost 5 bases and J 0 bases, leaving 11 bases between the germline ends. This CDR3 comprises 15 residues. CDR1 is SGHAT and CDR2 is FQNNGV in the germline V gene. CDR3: CASSVGGTSNQPQHF. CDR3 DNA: TGTGCCAGCAGCGTAGGGGGAACTAGCAATCAGCCCCAGCATTTT.

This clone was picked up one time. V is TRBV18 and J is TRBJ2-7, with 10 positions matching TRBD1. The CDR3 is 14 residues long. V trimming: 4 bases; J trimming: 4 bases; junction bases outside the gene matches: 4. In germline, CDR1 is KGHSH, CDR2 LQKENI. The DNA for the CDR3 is TGTGCCAGCTCACTCCGGACAGGGGGTTACGAGCAGTACTTC. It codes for CASSLRTGGYEQYF.

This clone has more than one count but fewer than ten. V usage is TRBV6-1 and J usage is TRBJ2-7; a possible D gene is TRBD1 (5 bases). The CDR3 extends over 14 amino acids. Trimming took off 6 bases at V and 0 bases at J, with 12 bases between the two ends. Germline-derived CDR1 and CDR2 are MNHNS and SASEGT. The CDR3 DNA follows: TGTGCCAGCAGGCCCGTAGGGGTCTCCTACGAGCAGTACTTC. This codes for CASRPVGVSYEQYF.

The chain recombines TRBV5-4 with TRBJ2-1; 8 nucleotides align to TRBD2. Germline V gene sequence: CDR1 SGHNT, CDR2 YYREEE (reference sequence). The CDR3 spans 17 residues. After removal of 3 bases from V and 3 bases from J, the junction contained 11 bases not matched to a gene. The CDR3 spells CASSSSKAGADYNEQFF. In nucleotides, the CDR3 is TGTGCCAGCAGCTCCTCGAAAGCGGGAGCGGACTACAATGAGCAGTTCTTC.

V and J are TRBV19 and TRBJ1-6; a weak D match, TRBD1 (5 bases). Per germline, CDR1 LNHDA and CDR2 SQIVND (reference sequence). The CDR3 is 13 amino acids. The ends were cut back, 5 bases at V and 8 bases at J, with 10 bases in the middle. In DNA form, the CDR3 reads TGTGCCAGTAGTCCCAGGGCTGATTCACCCCTCCACTTT. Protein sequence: CASSPRADSPLHF.

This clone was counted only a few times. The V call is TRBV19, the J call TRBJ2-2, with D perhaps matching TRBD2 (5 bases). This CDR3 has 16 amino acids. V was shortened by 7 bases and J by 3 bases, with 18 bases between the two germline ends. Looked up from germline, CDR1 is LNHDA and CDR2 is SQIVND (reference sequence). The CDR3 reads CASTTGSTKHTGELFF. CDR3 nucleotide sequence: TGTGCCAGTACTACGGGATCTACGAAACACACCGGGGAGCTGTTTTTT.

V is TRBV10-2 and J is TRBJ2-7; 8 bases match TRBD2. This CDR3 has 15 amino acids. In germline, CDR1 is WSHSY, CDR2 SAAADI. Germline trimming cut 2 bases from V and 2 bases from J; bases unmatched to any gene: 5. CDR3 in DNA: TGCGCCAGCAGTGAGAACGGACTAGCCCCCTACGAGCAGTACTTC. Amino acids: CASSENGLAPYEQYF.

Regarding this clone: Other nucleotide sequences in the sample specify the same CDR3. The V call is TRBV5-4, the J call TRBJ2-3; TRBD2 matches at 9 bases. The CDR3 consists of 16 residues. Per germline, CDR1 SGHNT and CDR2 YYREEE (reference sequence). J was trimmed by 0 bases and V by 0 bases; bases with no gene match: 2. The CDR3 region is CASSLELAGSTDTQYF. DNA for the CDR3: TGTGCCAGCAGCTTGGAACTAGCGGGTAGCACAGATACGCAGTATTTT.

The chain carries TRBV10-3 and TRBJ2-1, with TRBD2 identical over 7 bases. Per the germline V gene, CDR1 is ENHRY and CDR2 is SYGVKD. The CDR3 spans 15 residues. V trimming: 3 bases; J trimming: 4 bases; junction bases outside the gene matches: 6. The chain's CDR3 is CAISDSGTTYNEQFF. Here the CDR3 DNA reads TGTGCCATCAGTGATTCCGGGACTACTTACAATGAGCAGTTCTTC.

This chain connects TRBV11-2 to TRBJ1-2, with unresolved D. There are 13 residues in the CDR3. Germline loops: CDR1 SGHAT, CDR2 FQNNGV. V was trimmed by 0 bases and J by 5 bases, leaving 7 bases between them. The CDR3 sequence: CASSLDLGYGYTF. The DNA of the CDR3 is TGTGCCAGCAGCTTAGATTTAGGGTATGGCTACACCTTC.